This is a list of T cell receptor beta chains from one sample in a study of blood T cell repertoires in COVID-19. Profiled with immunoSEQ multiplex PCR; TCRdb holds only in-frame clones, not every one. The table records approximately 200,000 clones, roughly 86% of them present only once. Sequencing was performed on peripheral blood. The receptors were gathered from a woman aged 25 to 39 with active or convalescent COVID-19. The CDR3 runs from the conserved cysteine through the conserved F or W. Fields, in order: clone size, D gene, V gene, J gene, CDR3 protein, CDR3 DNA. D genes are given only for firm matches. Clone size is stated in some rows and not others, as once, few, many or a class when expanded.

-,-,TRBV10-1,TRBJ1-1,CASSATTARGTEAFF,TGCGCCAGCAGCGCGACAACAGCGCGGGGCACTGAAGCTTTCTTT
-,TRBD1,TRBV29-1,TRBJ2-7,CSVVTVTGGSYEQYF,TGCAGCGTTGTAACTGTGACAGGGGGCTCCTACGAGCAGTACTTC
-,TRBD1,TRBV7-2,TRBJ1-5,CASSQQGPTINQPQHF,TGTGCCAGCAGCCAACAGGGGCCCACGATCAATCAGCCCCAGCATTTT
-,-,TRBV2,TRBJ2-5,CASRETGETQYF,TGTGCCAGCAGAGAGACCGGGGAGACCCAGTACTTC
-,TRBD2,TRBV28,TRBJ2-2,CASSSPGGGITGELFF,TGTGCCAGCAGTTCCCCGGGGGGGGGAATTACCGGGGAGCTGTTTTTT
-,TRBD1,TRBV11-2,TRBJ1-2,CASSLAGGVHSNYGYTF,TGTGCCAGCAGCTTAGCAGGGGGCGTCCACTCTAACTATGGCTACACCTTC
-,TRBD2,TRBV2,TRBJ2-1,CASSEGTSGSYNEQFF,TGTGCCAGCAGTGAGGGGACTAGCGGCTCCTACAATGAGCAGTTCTTC
-,-,TRBV11-2,TRBJ1-4,CASSLGIGRGEKLFF,TGTGCCAGCAGCCTAGGAATCGGGCGCGGGGAAAAACTGTTTTTT
once,-,TRBV7-2,TRBJ1-2,CASSSRANYGYTF,TGTGCCAGCAGCTCCAGGGCTAACTATGGCTACACCTTC
-,-,TRBV29-1,TRBJ2-7,CSVVTPTYEQYF,TGCAGCGTTGTAACTCCCACCTACGAGCAGTACTTC
-,-,TRBV28,TRBJ1-4,CASSPQHRATNEKLFF,TGTGCCAGCAGTCCCCAGCACAGGGCAACTAATGAAAAACTGTTTTTT
once,-,TRBV5-4,TRBJ2-1,CASSLDWGRVNEQFF,TGTGCCAGCAGCTTGGACTGGGGGCGGGTGAATGAGCAGTTCTTC
-,-,TRBV27,TRBJ2-7,CASSLNGYEQYF,TGTGCCAGCAGTTTAAACGGCTACGAGCAGTACTTC
few,-,TRBV21-1,TRBJ1-1,CASSMPRDIINTEAFF,TGTGCCAGCAGCATGCCCCGGGACATCATTAACACTGAAGCTTTCTTT
-,-,TRBV6-5,TRBJ2-7,CASESAKGASYEQYF,TGTGCCAGTGAATCAGCGAAAGGGGCATCCTACGAGCAGTACTTC
-,-,TRBV13,TRBJ1-1,CASRFKQNTEAFF,TGTGCCAGCAGGTTTAAACAGAACACTGAAGCTTTCTTT